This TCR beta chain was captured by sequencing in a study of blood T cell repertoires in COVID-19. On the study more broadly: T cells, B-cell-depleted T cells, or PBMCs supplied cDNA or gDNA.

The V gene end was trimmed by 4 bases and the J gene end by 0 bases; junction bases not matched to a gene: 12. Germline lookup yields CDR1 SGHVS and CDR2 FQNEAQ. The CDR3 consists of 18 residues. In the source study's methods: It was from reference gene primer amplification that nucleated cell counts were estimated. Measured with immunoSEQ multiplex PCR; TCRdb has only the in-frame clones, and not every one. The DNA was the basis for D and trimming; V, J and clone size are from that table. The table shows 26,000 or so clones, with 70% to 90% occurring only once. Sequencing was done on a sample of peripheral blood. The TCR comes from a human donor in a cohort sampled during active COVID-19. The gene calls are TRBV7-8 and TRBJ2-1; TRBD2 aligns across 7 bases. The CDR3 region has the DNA TGTGCCAGCAGCTCGGTGGGCCTAGCGGTGAGCTCCTACAATGAGCAGTTCTTC. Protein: CASSSVGLAVSSYNEQFF.